One and the same sample provided the 31 T cell receptor beta chains below, sequenced in a study of blood T cell repertoires in COVID-19. Here immunoSEQ multiplex PCR was the method, and the copy in TCRdb shows in-frame clones only, minus some. The sample has roughly 220,000 clones, 75% to 85% seen once; the top ten hold roughly 8%. The specimen sequenced was peripheral blood. The receptor source for this set is a woman older than 75 with COVID-19, enrolled during active disease.

The chain carries TRBV28 and TRBJ1-6; D is unresolved. The V gene lost 5 bases and the J gene lost 14 bases, with 16 bases spanning the gap. The CDR3 is 13 residues long. CDR1 and CDR2 (germline): MDHEN, SYDVKM. This chain's CDR3 is CASSRDSSPTLHF. DNA of the CDR3: TGTGCCAGCAGTCGCGATTCGTCCCCGACCCTCCACTTT.

The rearrangement links TRBV5-1 to TRBJ1-3; D not resolved. CDR3 size: 15 residues. Per germline, CDR1 SGHRS and CDR2 YFSETQ. V shed 5 bases and J shed 4 bases, with 16 bases lying between them. The chain's CDR3 is CASSRDKSTGNTIYF. Written as DNA, the CDR3 is TGCGCCAGCAGTAGAGACAAGTCGACCGGAAACACCATATATTTT.

V is TRBV6-5 and J is TRBJ2-1, with D perhaps matching TRBD1 (6 bases). This CDR3 has 12 residues. Trimming pared 5 bases from V and 14 bases from J, leaving 16 bases between. Germline V gives CDR1 MNHEY, CDR2 SVGAGI. The CDR3 region is CASSRLGAMEFF. The CDR3 nucleotides read TGTGCCAGCAGTCGACTGGGGGCGATGGAGTTCTTC.

This clone was seen just once. CDR3 loop: CASSDREAIYEQYF. The DNA for the CDR3 is TGTGCCAGCTCAGACAGGGAGGCGATCTACGAGCAGTACTTC. The genes are TRBV18 and TRBJ2-7; the D gene is possibly TRBD1 (7 bases). Germline values: CDR1 KGHSH, CDR2 LQKENI. The CDR3 runs 14 residues. V lost 5 bases to trimming and J lost 3 bases, with 14 bases between them.

This chain uses TRBV28 with TRBJ1-1; 9 bases match TRBD1. Germline assignment: CDR1 MDHEN and CDR2 SYDVKM. This CDR3 contains 17 residues. V shed 3 bases and J 1 base; nucleotides not matched to a gene: 9. The CDR3 region has the DNA TGTGCCAGCAGTTTCCCCAGGACAGGGGTGGGGAACACTGAAGCTTTCTTT. This codes for CASSFPRTGVGNTEAFF.

The rearrangement links TRBV19 to TRBJ1-5, with a weak D call TRBD1 (6 bases). The CDR3 runs to 16 residues. Trimming shortened V by 6 bases and J by 0 bases, and 15 bases separated the two germline ends. The germline V gene has CDR1 LNHDA and CDR2 SQIVND (reference sequence). CDR3 DNA sequence: TGTGCCAGTAGATCCGGGACACATTATAGCAATCAGCCCCAGCATTTT. Translation: CASRSGTHYSNQPQHF. The full variable domain, in which reference TRBV19 and TRBJ1-5 provide the parts outside the CDR3, is DGGITQSPKYLFRKEGQNVTLSCEQNLNHDAMYWYRQDPGQGLRLIYYSQIVNDFQKGDIAEGYSVSREKKESFPLTVTSAQKNPTAFYLCASRSGTHYSNQPQHFGDGTRLSIL.

The chain is built from TRBV18 and TRBJ2-6; a weak D match, TRBD1 (5 bases). Germline-derived CDR1 and CDR2 are KGHSH and LQKENI. V was trimmed by 1 base and J by 1 base, leaving 5 bases between them. There are 15 residues in the CDR3. The CDR3, as DNA: TGTGCCAGCTCACCACAGGGGTCTGGGGCCAACGTCCTGACTTTC. It yields the protein CASSPQGSGANVLTF.

The J gene is TRBJ1-1, the V gene TRBV19, with a possible D match to TRBD1 (6 bases). The CDR3 has 14 amino acids. Per the germline V gene, CDR1 is LNHDA and CDR2 is SQIVND (reference sequence). V lost 9 bases, J lost 1 base, and 15 bases lay in between. The CDR3 bases are TGTGCCAGCATAGGGACAAGACAGAACACTGAAGCTTTCTTT. Translated, it gives CASIGTRQNTEAFF.

This clone has a handful of counts. The chain recombines TRBV6-6 with TRBJ1-3, with 7 bases fitting TRBD1. CDR1 MNHNY and CDR2 SVGAGI come from the germline V gene (reference sequence). The CDR3 spans 17 residues. V was clipped by 5 bases and J by 1 base; unmatched bases: 11. The CDR3 region is CASSPLGGQKSGNTIYF. The CDR3 nucleotides are TGTGCCAGCAGTCCTCTGGGGGGACAGAAGTCTGGAAACACCATATATTTT.

This chain joins TRBV5-1 and TRBJ1-1; TRBD1 is a possible D gene (5 bases). Germline CDR1 SGHRS, CDR2 YFSETQ. The CDR3 is 15 residues long. The V gene lost 0 bases and the J gene lost 5 bases, with 14 bases spanning the gap. The CDR3 region is CASSLVQGGNTEAFF. DNA of the CDR3: TGCGCCAGCAGCTTGGTGCAGGGAGGAAATACTGAAGCTTTCTTT.

The chain has TRBV24-1 and TRBJ2-2; no clear D gene. Trimming cost V 9 bases and J 5 bases, with 12 bases left between them. Germline V lookup: CDR1 KGHDR, CDR2 SFDVKD. The CDR3 loop spans 13 amino acids. The CDR3 DNA reads as TGTGCCACCGGAATCCAGGAAACCGGGGAGCTGTTTTTT. Amino acids: CATGIQETGELFF.

The chain employs TRBV5-1 and TRBJ2-3, with D perhaps TRBD2 (5 bases). The CDR3 contains 16 residues. Trimming took off 2 bases at V and 0 bases at J, with 13 bases between the two ends. Germline CDR1 and CDR2: SGHRS and YFSETQ. CDR3 sequence: CASSLRLAYSTDTQYF. The CDR3 DNA is TGCGCCAGCAGCTTACGGCTAGCCTACAGCACAGATACGCAGTATTTT.

The CDR3 loop reads CASSIEYRAGGRLGDQPQHF. The DNA for the CDR3 is TGTGCCAGTAGTATAGAGTACAGGGCAGGGGGCCGATTAGGGGATCAGCCCCAGCATTTT. This chain uses TRBV19 with TRBJ1-5; 8 nucleotides align to TRBD1. The V gene's germline CDR1 is LNHDA and CDR2 SQIVND (reference sequence). The V and J ends lost 0 bases and 5 bases, in that order; junction bases with no gene match: 18. CDR3 length equals 20 residues.

The chain uses TRBV20-1 and TRBJ2-3; weak D call: TRBD2 (5 bases). Trimming pared 3 bases from V and 2 bases from J, leaving 12 bases between. The CDR3 sequence is 14 residues long. CDR1 is DFQATT and CDR2 is SNEGSKA in the germline V gene (reference sequence). As DNA, the CDR3 is TGCAGTGCTAGTAGGCTAGCCGACACAGATACGCAGTATTTT. Encoded protein: CSASRLADTDTQYF.

The rearrangement links TRBV24-1 to TRBJ2-5; a possible D gene is TRBD2 (5 bases). The CDR3 is 15 residues long. Germline CDR1 is KGHDR and CDR2 is SFDVKD. V lost 5 bases, J lost 4 bases, and 16 bases lay in between. CDR3 nucleotide sequence: TGTGCCACCAGTGCCCCCCCCGGCAGCGGAGAGACCCAGTACTTC. Protein product: CATSAPPGSGETQYF.

The V gene is TRBV7-9, the J gene TRBJ1-1; 7 bases align to TRBD1. From germline, CDR1 is SEHNR and CDR2 FQNEAQ (reference sequence). J gave up 6 bases and V 5 bases, and 12 bases lay outside the gene matches. There are 15 residues in the CDR3. This CDR3 reads CASSRIRGGMSEAFF. CDR3 coding DNA: TGTGCCAGCAGCCGCATCCGAGGGGGCATGTCTGAAGCTTTCTTT.

This chain joins TRBV7-2 and TRBJ2-1; perhaps TRBD2 as D (6 bases). V shed 3 bases and J shed 1 base, with 10 bases lying between them. This CDR3 comprises 15 residues. Germline V gene data show CDR1 as SGHTA and CDR2 as FQGNSA. Here the CDR3 reads CASSLDGTSYNEQFF. The DNA for the CDR3 is TGTGCCAGCAGCTTGGACGGGACTTCCTACAATGAGCAGTTCTTC. Looking up the rest from reference TRBV7-2 and TRBJ2-1 gives the full variable domain: GAGVSQSPSNKVTEKGKDVELRCDPISGHTALYWYRQSLGQGLEFLIYFQGNSAPDKSGLPSDRFSAERTGGSVSTLTIQRTQQEDSAVYLCASSLDGTSYNEQFFGPGTRLTVL.

The chain couples TRBV2 to TRBJ1-1; 8 positions match TRBD1. The CDR3 has 13 residues. Trimming at V came to 5 bases and at J to 5 bases, leaving 4 bases not matched to a gene. CDR1 is SNHLY, CDR2 FYNNEI, per germline. CDR3 region: CASSQDRVTEAFF. The CDR3 DNA sequence: TGTGCCAGCAGTCAGGACAGGGTTACTGAAGCTTTCTTT.

In this sample, this clone turned up once. The chain carries TRBV19 and TRBJ2-5; weak D call: TRBD1 (5 bases). In germline, CDR1 is LNHDA, CDR2 SQIVND (reference sequence). V dropped 3 bases and J dropped 5 bases, with 10 bases sitting between them. CDR3 length: 13 amino acids. Written as DNA, the CDR3 is TGTGCCAGTAGTATCGACAGCTACGAGACCCAGTACTTC. Encoded protein: CASSIDSYETQYF.

This clone is a singleton in its sample. This chain uses TRBV27 with TRBJ1-1; unclear D gene. The CDR3 loop spans 13 amino acids. Germline CDR1 and CDR2: MNHEY and SMNVEV (reference sequence). V lost 5 bases, J lost 4 bases, and 11 bases lay in between. CDR3 residues: CASSIRGGTEAFF. DNA of the CDR3: TGTGCCAGCAGTATCCGGGGAGGCACTGAAGCTTTCTTT.

The chain links TRBV7-8 to TRBJ1-1; 7 nucleotides line up with TRBD1. Germline CDR1 SGHVS, CDR2 FQNEAQ. There are 15 residues in the CDR3. Germline trimming cut 1 base from V and 3 bases from J; bases unmatched to any gene: 5. CDR3 coding DNA: TGTGCCAGCAGCTTAGAGAGGGGGCGATACACTGAAGCTTTCTTT. Translated, it gives CASSLERGRYTEAFF.

The chain uses TRBV12-5 and TRBJ2-7; D not certain. The CDR3 covers 15 residues. Germline lookup yields CDR1 LGHNT and CDR2 FRNRAP. Trimming stripped 3 bases from V and 5 bases from J, with 17 bases between. The CDR3 sequence is CASGLGYRVADEQYF. The CDR3 DNA sequence: TGTGCTAGTGGTTTAGGCTATCGGGTTGCGGACGAGCAGTACTTC.

This chain links TRBV7-9 with TRBJ1-3; tentative D call: TRBD1 (5 bases). CDR3 size: 15 residues. CDR1 is SEHNR, CDR2 FQNEAQ, per germline (reference sequence). V gave up 5 bases and J gave up 3 bases, with 14 bases separating them. The CDR3 protein is CASSPFQGGGNTIYF. The DNA of the CDR3 is TGTGCCAGCAGCCCATTCCAGGGAGGTGGAAACACCATATATTTT.

This clone has just a few counts. The chain joins TRBV29-1 to TRBJ1-3; TRBD1 matches at 7 bases. In germline, CDR1 is SQVTM, CDR2 ANQGSEA. There are 13 residues in the CDR3. The ends lost 4 bases at V and 4 bases at J; junction bases unmatched: 4. The CDR3 here is CSVGDSLGNTIYF. The DNA of the CDR3 is TGCAGCGTTGGGGACAGCCTGGGAAACACCATATATTTT.

This sequence joins TRBV5-4 and TRBJ1-6; 7 bases fit TRBD1. CDR3 length equals 15 residues. Looked up from germline, CDR1 is SGHNT and CDR2 is YYREEE (reference sequence). With V trimmed by 4 bases and J by 7 bases, 8 bases remained unmatched. The CDR3 DNA sequence: TGTGCCAGCAGCACTGGACAGGTTTGGAATTCACCCCTCCACTTT. This gives the protein CASSTGQVWNSPLHF. The variable domain in full, completed from reference TRBV5-4 and TRBJ1-6, reads ETGVTQSPTHLIKTRGQQVTLRCSSQSGHNTVSWYQQALGQGPQFIFQYYREEENGRGNFPPRFSGLQFPNYSSELNVNALELDDSALYLCASSTGQVWNSPLHFGNGTRLTVT.

V gene TRBV19 combines with J gene TRBJ2-7; 15 bases line up with TRBD2. The CDR3 spans 18 residues. V lost 5 bases to trimming and J lost 3 bases; unmatched junction nucleotides: 11. Germline CDR1 reads LNHDA; CDR2 reads SQIVND (reference sequence). The CDR3 region has the DNA TGTGCCAGTAGTCCCGGACTAGCGGGGGGGCCGGGGTTCTACGAGCAGTACTTC. This encodes CASSPGLAGGPGFYEQYF.

The CDR3 is CASSVALGQGQETQYF. In DNA form, the CDR3 reads TGTGCCAGCAGCGTAGCCCTAGGACAGGGCCAAGAGACCCAGTACTTC. The genes are TRBV9 and TRBJ2-5, with TRBD1 identical over 8 bases. CDR3 length: 16 amino acids. The ends lost 0 bases at V and 1 base at J; junction bases unmatched: 5. Germline V gene lookup returns CDR1 SGDLS and CDR2 YYNGEE.

V and J are TRBV18 and TRBJ1-2; a weak D match, TRBD1 (6 bases). Germline V gene data show CDR1 as KGHSH and CDR2 as LQKENI. The CDR3 is 15 residues long. The V gene lost 2 bases and the J gene lost 4 bases, with 14 bases spanning the gap. CDR3 DNA: TGTGCCAGCTCACCAAAGGGGGACGAGCTCTATGGCTACACCTTC. Translation gives CASSPKGDELYGYTF.

The V gene is TRBV18, the J gene TRBJ1-4, with D uncertain. The germline V and J ends were trimmed by 2 bases and 7 bases, with 8 bases remaining between them. The CDR3 length is 13 residues. CDR1 is KGHSH and CDR2 is LQKENI in the germline V gene. CDR3 residues: CASSPGRGEKLFF. In DNA form, the CDR3 reads TGTGCCAGCTCACCAGGTAGAGGTGAAAAACTGTTTTTT.

As regards this clone: Other DNA sequences from this sample encode an identical CDR3 as well. The rearrangement uses TRBV4-1 and TRBJ1-6, with D perhaps TRBD1 (5 bases). V was trimmed by 0 bases and J by 2 bases, leaving 11 bases between them. The CDR3 runs 17 residues. In germline, CDR1 is MGHRA, CDR2 YSYEKL. The CDR3 spells CASSQDRDSAYNSPLHF. DNA of the CDR3: TGCGCCAGCAGCCAAGACCGGGACTCCGCCTATAATTCACCCCTCCACTTT.

The gene calls are TRBV11-3 and TRBJ2-3; D unresolved. The CDR3 is 18 residues long. Germline CDR1 SGHNT, CDR2 YENEEA. V was clipped by 2 bases and J by 4 bases, with 22 bases between them. CDR3 loop: CASSLYPPSPIRSDTQYF. The CDR3 bases are TGTGCCAGCAGCTTATACCCCCCAAGCCCTATTCGATCAGATACGCAGTATTTT.